The source of this T cell receptor beta chain is a study of control samples from healthy donors and cancer patients. The CDR3 covers 13 residues. Trimming stripped 2 bases from V and 2 bases from J, with 6 bases between. Germline CDR1 is SGHTA and CDR2 is FQGTGA. Measured with immunoSEQ multiplex PCR; TCRdb has only the in-frame clones, and not every one. This table has approximately 100,000 clones, 85% to 90% appearing once. This chain connects TRBV7-3 to TRBJ1-1; D is perhaps TRBD1 (5 bases). The sequencing input was blood. The origin of this receptor is a woman in her thirties or forties in good health. CDR3 loop: CASSLGANTEAFF. The CDR3 DNA reads TGTGCCAGCAGCTTAGGGGCTAACACTGAAGCTTTCTTT.